This entry features one TCR beta chain sequence. The germline V gene encodes CDR1 KGHSH and CDR2 LQKENI. Trimming removed 3 bases from V and 3 bases from J; junction bases left unmatched: 6. The CDR3 length is 16 residues. Reverse transcription of about 0.5 to 1 ug RNA was carried out with random hexamers. Each CDR3 protein is one row after TCRdb ran MiXCR on the immunoSEQ multiplex PCR reads. The table records some 97,000 distinct CDR3 sequences, about 95% of them present only once. The record originates from a study of CD8 T cells in Susac syndrome. The chain carries TRBV18 and TRBJ1-2, with 11 nucleotides matching TRBD1. The sequencing sample was made of CD8+ T cells from PBMCs. This TCR was sampled from a human donor with Susac syndrome. The CDR3 region is CASSPRTGGDHYGYTF. The CDR3 DNA follows: TGTGCCAGCTCACCGCGGACAGGGGGCGATCACTATGGCTACACCTTC. Filled out from reference TRBV18 and TRBJ1-2, the complete variable domain reads NAGVMQNPRHLVRRRGQEARLRCSPMKGHSHVYWYRQLPEEGLKFMVYLQKENIIDESGMPKERFSAEFPKEGPSILRIQQVVRGDSAAYFCASSPRTGGDHYGYTFGSGTRLTVV.